Below, 21 T cell receptor beta chains from the same sample are listed, as sequenced in a study of blood T cell repertoires in COVID-19. TCRdb keeps only in-frame clones here, not all; method: immunoSEQ multiplex PCR. The repertoire holds about 35,000 clones, with roughly 80% as singletons. The sequenced material came from peripheral blood. These receptor sequences come from a woman between 65 and 79 years old with acute or convalescent COVID-19.

This chain connects TRBV6-5 to TRBJ2-7; 8 bases match TRBD2. This CDR3 comprises 14 residues. CDR1 and CDR2 from the germline V gene are MNHEY and SVGAGI. V shed 6 bases, J shed 4 bases, and the junction held 8 bases outside the gene matches. CDR3 in amino acids: CASRESGRRYEQYF. In DNA form, the CDR3 reads TGTGCCAGCAGGGAGAGCGGGAGACGGTACGAGCAGTACTTC.

J is TRBJ2-5 and V is TRBV18; 10 bases agree with TRBD1. This CDR3 has 14 residues. Looked up from germline, CDR1 is KGHSH and CDR2 is LQKENI. The V gene end was trimmed by 4 bases and the J gene end by 2 bases; junction bases not matched to a gene: 1. The CDR3 DNA follows: TGTGCCAGCTCACGACAGGGGGCACAAGAGACCCAGTACTTC. This sequence encodes CASSRQGAQETQYF.

V gene TRBV28 combines with J gene TRBJ1-2; the D is unclear. CDR3 size: 13 residues. The V and J ends lost 2 bases and 2 bases respectively, with 6 bases between them. In germline, CDR1 is MDHEN, CDR2 SYDVKM. CDR3 coding DNA: TGTGCCAGCAGTTTAGTAGCAAACTATGGCTACACCTTC. Protein product: CASSLVANYGYTF.

This clone was seen only a few times. The chain uses TRBV3-1 (or the pseudogene TRBV3-2) and TRBJ2-7, with unresolved D. Germline CDR1 reads LGHDT; CDR2 reads YNNKEL (reference sequence). V was shortened by 0 bases and J by 3 bases, with 3 bases between the two germline ends. The length of the CDR3 is 12 residues. The CDR3 protein is CASSQDRYEQYF. In nucleotides, the CDR3 is TGTGCCAGCAGCCAAGATCGCTACGAGCAGTACTTC.

In its sample, this clone was seen a few times. The V call is TRBV6-1, the J call TRBJ1-1; D unclear. The CDR3 is made up of 16 amino acids. Germline values: CDR1 MNHNS, CDR2 SASEGT. The V end lost 3 bases, the J end lost 1 base, and 15 bases lay between the germline ends. CDR3 loop: CASSEGLGAGNTEAFF. CDR3 nucleotides: TGTGCCAGCAGTGAGGGTCTGGGAGCGGGGAACACTGAAGCTTTCTTT.

The V gene is TRBV27, the J gene TRBJ1-1, with D possibly matching TRBD1 (5 bases). The CDR3 loop spans 13 amino acids. Germline loops: CDR1 MNHEY, CDR2 SMNVEV (reference sequence). V was shortened by 3 bases and J by 6 bases, with 11 bases between the two germline ends. This CDR3 reads CASSFKEGSEAFF. Written as DNA, the CDR3 is TGTGCCAGCAGTTTCAAGGAGGGGTCTGAAGCTTTCTTT.

DNA of the CDR3: TGTGCCAGCAAGGGACTAGCGGGGGCCGGAGATACGCAGTATTTT. Its protein product is CASKGLAGAGDTQYF. The chain recombines TRBV6-5 with TRBJ2-3; 14 bases match TRBD2. Germline V gene sequence: CDR1 MNHEY, CDR2 SVGAGI. The J segment lost 5 bases and the V segment lost 7 bases, leaving 5 bases of the junction unmatched. The CDR3 spans 15 residues.

This clone showed up just once. This rearrangement joins TRBV9 to TRBJ2-3; TRBD1 aligns across 7 bases. Germline CDR1 SGDLS, CDR2 YYNGEE. The CDR3 is 15 residues long. With V trimmed by 5 bases and J by 3 bases, 9 bases remained unmatched. In DNA, the CDR3 is TGTGCCAGCAGTCAACAGGGGTGGGAGACAGATACGCAGTATTTT. Translating gives CASSQQGWETDTQYF.

J is TRBJ2-1 and V is TRBV6-2 or TRBV6-3; 10 nucleotides line up with TRBD1. There are 16 residues in the CDR3. Germline assignment: CDR1 MNHEY and CDR2 SVGEGT. Unmatched junction bases numbered 5, after V lost 4 bases and J lost 2 bases. For the CDR3, the DNA is TGTGCCAGCAGTTGGTCCGGGACAGGGGCCTACAATGAGCAGTTCTTC. This codes for CASSWSGTGAYNEQFF.

The chain recombines TRBV4-1 with TRBJ2-1; 12 bases map to TRBD2. Losses at the gene ends were 4 bases for V and 3 bases for J; bases not matched to a gene: 1. Germline V gives CDR1 MGHRA, CDR2 YSYEKL. The CDR3 runs to 15 residues. CDR3 sequence reads: CASSLTSGSYNEQFF. Written as DNA, the CDR3 is TGCGCCAGCAGCCTGACTAGCGGGAGCTACAATGAGCAGTTCTTC.

The V call is TRBV5-4, the J call TRBJ1-3, with TRBD1 matching 9 bases. Germline-derived CDR1 and CDR2 are SGHNT and YYREEE (reference sequence). V shed 0 bases and J 0 bases; nucleotides not matched to a gene: 1. CDR3 length: 16 amino acids. CDR3 in DNA: TGTGCCAGCAGCTTGGACAGGGGGCACTCTGGAAACACCATATATTTT. Its protein product is CASSLDRGHSGNTIYF. Full variable domain (missing parts from reference TRBV5-4 and TRBJ1-3): ETGVTQSPTHLIKTRGQQVTLRCSSQSGHNTVSWYQQALGQGPQFIFQYYREEENGRGNFPPRFSGLQFPNYSSELNVNALELDDSALYLCASSLDRGHSGNTIYFGEGSWLTVV.

This chain connects TRBV27 to TRBJ2-3; 8 nucleotides agree with TRBD1. V shed 5 bases, J shed 4 bases, and the junction held 2 bases outside the gene matches. Germline CDR1 and CDR2: MNHEY and SMNVEV (reference sequence). The CDR3 contains 13 residues. CDR3 loop: CASSATGADTQYF. For the CDR3, the DNA is TGTGCCAGCAGTGCGACAGGGGCAGATACGCAGTATTTT.

The CDR3 spells CASSKVEVRGYRELFF. CDR3 DNA: TGTGCCAGCAGCAAAGTTGAAGTTAGGGGGTACCGGGAGCTGTTTTTT. The genes are TRBV21-1 and TRBJ2-2; TRBD1, the table's D call, was not compared with the DNA. TRBV21-1 is a recognized pseudogene. The CDR3 contains 16 residues.

V usage is TRBV19 and J usage is TRBJ2-1, with 14 bases lining up with TRBD2. CDR1 and CDR2 from the germline V gene are LNHDA and SQIVND (reference sequence). The CDR3 extends over 17 amino acids. Trimming removed 7 bases from V and 6 bases from J; junction bases left unmatched: 11. CDR3 sequence (DNA): TGTGCCAGTACCAAAGGGACTAGCGGGAGTCTCTTCAATGAGCAGTTCTTC. Its protein product is CASTKGTSGSLFNEQFF.

This chain uses TRBV9 with TRBJ2-7, with 8 bases identical to TRBD2. CDR3 size: 15 residues. Germline CDR1 is SGDLS and CDR2 is YYNGEE. Germline trimming cut 3 bases from V and 7 bases from J; bases unmatched to any gene: 12. The CDR3: CASSAFSGGSGEQYF. Here the CDR3 DNA reads TGTGCCAGCAGCGCATTCTCGGGAGGGTCGGGGGAGCAGTACTTC.

This chain connects TRBV27 to TRBJ1-4; TRBD1 might be the D (5 bases). This CDR3 has 15 amino acids. The germline CDR1 and CDR2 sequences are MNHEY and SMNVEV (reference sequence). The V gene lost 6 bases and the J gene lost 7 bases, with 18 bases spanning the gap. DNA of the CDR3: TGTGCCAGCAGGCAACAAGGGGTTAGGGGTGAAAAACTGTTTTTT. Translated, it gives CASRQQGVRGEKLFF.

This chain uses TRBV12-3 or TRBV12-4 with TRBJ1-2, with D possibly being TRBD1 (6 bases). The CDR3 runs 13 residues. Trimming took off 5 bases at V and 4 bases at J, with 11 bases between the two ends. In DNA, the CDR3 is TGTGCCAGCAGTCCAGACAGGATCTATGGCTACACCTTC. Encoded protein: CASSPDRIYGYTF.

The chain carries TRBV3-1 (or the pseudogene TRBV3-2) and TRBJ1-2; 7 nucleotides align to TRBD1. The CDR3 is made up of 14 amino acids. With 4 bases clipped from V and 7 bases from J, the junction kept 9 bases outside the gene matches. Per the germline V gene, CDR1 is LGHDT and CDR2 is YNNKEL (reference sequence). The CDR3: CASSPGRQGGGYTF. The CDR3 DNA is TGTGCCAGCAGCCCCGGGCGCCAGGGGGGTGGCTACACCTTC.

The chain joins TRBV7-9 to TRBJ2-1; the match to TRBD2 covers 11 bases. This CDR3 has 15 amino acids. Germline V lookup: CDR1 SEHNR, CDR2 FQNEAQ (reference sequence). Trimming removed 5 bases from V and 7 bases from J; junction bases left unmatched: 7. CDR3 protein: CASSPLAGEWNEQFF. The CDR3 coding sequence is TGTGCCAGCAGCCCACTAGCGGGAGAATGGAATGAGCAGTTCTTC.

This chain connects TRBV11-2 to TRBJ1-5; a possible D gene is TRBD1 (5 bases). This CDR3 is 15 amino acids long. Deletions cut 1 base from V and 2 bases from J, with 9 bases between. Germline V gene sequence: CDR1 SGHAT, CDR2 FQNNGV. The CDR3 nucleotides are TGTGCCAGCAGCTTAGGGAGGGGCCGCAATCAGCCCCAGCATTTT. Translation: CASSLGRGRNQPQHF.

This chain joins TRBV6-5 and TRBJ2-7, with a possible D match to TRBD2 (5 bases). This CDR3 comprises 14 residues. The V gene's germline CDR1 is MNHEY and CDR2 SVGAGI. Trimming pared 6 bases from V and 3 bases from J, leaving 15 bases between. The CDR3 sequence is CASSPEGSVYEQYF. Written as DNA, the CDR3 is TGTGCCAGCAGCCCCGAGGGTAGCGTCTACGAGCAGTACTTC.